This TCR beta chain was recorded in a study of blood T cell repertoires in COVID-19. Study summary: Donors in the United States, Italy and Spain gave samples during acute or convalescent COVID-19.

V trimming: 2 bases; J trimming: 4 bases; junction bases outside the gene matches: 5. Per germline, CDR1 GTSNPN and CDR2 SVGIG (reference sequence). This CDR3 comprises 14 residues. Per the authors' pipeline: Researchers report that nucleated cell counts were estimated from reference gene primer amplification. The protocol was immunoSEQ multiplex PCR, while the TCRdb copy is restricted to in-frame clones and leaves out a portion. V and J calls and clone size are copied from that table; D and trimming were computed from the DNA. Of more than 200,000 clones detected, less than 90% appear once; the ten largest clones hold approximately 2%.

The J gene is TRBJ2-1, the V gene TRBV30, with TRBD1 matching 7 bases. The material sequenced was peripheral blood. The sequence was obtained from a man under 40 with active or convalescent COVID-19. CDR3 DNA: TGTGCCTGGAGTCGGGACAGAGATTACAATGAGCAGTTCTTC. This translates into CAWSRDRDYNEQFF.